These 9 T cell receptor beta chains were sequenced from one sample in a study of Ad26.COV2.S vaccination and SARS-CoV-2 variants. The method was immunoSEQ multiplex PCR; TCRdb's version includes in-frame clones alone and lacks a portion of them. The table lists a few hundred thousand clones, approximately 90% of them singletons. This sample's treatment: 15 to 20 received Ad26.COV2.S at low or high dose, single or two shots; a few received placebo; per-sample allocation not given. Samples came from day 63 after the first vaccine or placebo injection. The sequencing here drew on peripheral blood, taken in a trial of Ad26.COV2.S vaccine versus placebo. These receptor sequences come from a person aged 18-60 years who received the Ad26.COV2.S COVID-19 vaccine or a placebo.

This chain joins TRBV27 and TRBJ2-1; 8 bases align to TRBD2. Per the germline V gene, CDR1 is MNHEY and CDR2 is SMNVEV (reference sequence). J was trimmed by 9 bases and V by 3 bases; bases with no gene match: 10. The CDR3 loop spans 15 amino acids. The CDR3 protein is CASSFHPSGGGEQFF. CDR3 DNA sequence: TGTGCCAGCAGTTTCCACCCCTCGGGAGGGGGTGAGCAGTTCTTC.

The rearrangement joins TRBV28 to TRBJ2-3; D gene uncertain. V shed 6 bases and J shed 2 bases, with 18 bases lying between them. The germline V gene encodes CDR1 MDHEN and CDR2 SYDVKM. The CDR3 is 16 amino acids. The DNA of the CDR3 is TGTGCCAGCAGCTCCCCTGCCGAGTCGTCCACAGATACGCAGTATTTT. Encoded protein: CASSSPAESSTDTQYF. Variable domain in full (rest from reference TRBV28 and TRBJ2-3): DVKVTQSSRYLVKRTGEKVFLECVQDMDHENMFWYRQDPGLGLRLIYFSYDVKMKEKGDIPEGYSVSREKKERFSLILESASTNQTSMYLCASSSPAESSTDTQYFGPGTRLTVL.

The chain combines TRBV4-1 with TRBJ2-3; D gene unclear. Germline V gene data show CDR1 as MGHRA and CDR2 as YSYEKL. V dropped 0 bases and J dropped 1 base, with 5 bases sitting between them. The CDR3 loop spans 14 amino acids. Here the CDR3 reads CASSQDSRTDTQYF. In DNA form, the CDR3 reads TGCGCCAGCAGCCAAGATTCTCGCACAGATACGCAGTATTTT.

The chain links TRBV10-3 to TRBJ2-2, with a weak D call TRBD1 (5 bases). CDR3 size: 16 residues. Germline V gene lookup returns CDR1 ENHRY and CDR2 SYGVKD. Deletions cut 6 bases from V and 4 bases from J, with 18 bases between. The CDR3 loop reads CAIRPDWGQGTGELFF. CDR3 DNA: TGTGCCATCAGACCCGACTGGGGTCAGGGCACCGGGGAGCTGTTTTTT.

The chain combines TRBV7-2 with TRBJ2-1; TRBD1 or TRBD2 may be the D gene (5 bases each). The germline V gene has CDR1 SGHTA and CDR2 FQGNSA. Between the trimmed V and J ends, which lost 1 base and 4 bases, there was a span of 14 bases. This CDR3 is built from 16 residues. Here the CDR3 reads CASSLGAAGGYNEQFF. DNA for the CDR3: TGTGCCAGCAGCTTAGGGGCAGCTGGGGGATACAATGAGCAGTTCTTC.

The V call is TRBV6-5, the J call TRBJ1-2; the D is unclear. Per germline, CDR1 MNHEY and CDR2 SVGAGI. Trimming took off 6 bases at V and 3 bases at J, with 8 bases between the two ends. This CDR3 has 12 residues. The CDR3 reads CASRGSDYGYTF. For the CDR3, the DNA is TGTGCCAGCAGAGGGTCCGACTATGGCTACACCTTC.

In this sample, this clone turned up once. The gene calls are TRBV29-1 and TRBJ2-7; 7 bases are shared with TRBD2. This CDR3 is 14 amino acids long. Trimming at V came to 3 bases and at J to 6 bases, leaving 11 bases not matched to a gene. CDR1 is SQVTM and CDR2 is ANQGSEA in the germline V gene. CDR3 sequence: CSVDKGGRPPEQYF. CDR3 nucleotide sequence: TGCAGCGTTGATAAGGGCGGGAGACCTCCCGAGCAGTACTTC.

This clone was seen only a few times. The chain is built from TRBV5-1 and TRBJ2-6, with a possible D match to TRBD1 (6 bases). This CDR3 spans 17 amino acids. V was clipped by 0 bases and J by 0 bases, with 10 bases between them. Germline lookup yields CDR1 SGHRS and CDR2 YFSETQ. CDR3 sequence reads: CASSLGQASSGANVLTF. The DNA for the CDR3 is TGCGCCAGCAGCTTGGGACAGGCGAGCTCTGGGGCCAACGTCCTGACTTTC.

This chain joins TRBV7-2 and TRBJ1-3; TRBD1 matches at 7 bases. V gave up 4 bases and J gave up 6 bases; unmatched junction bases: 6. This CDR3 region has 14 residues. CDR1 and CDR2 (germline): SGHTA, FQGNSA. CDR3 coding DNA: TGTGCCAGCAGCTGGACAGGAGGGGAAAACACCATATATTTT. It translates to CASSWTGGENTIYF.